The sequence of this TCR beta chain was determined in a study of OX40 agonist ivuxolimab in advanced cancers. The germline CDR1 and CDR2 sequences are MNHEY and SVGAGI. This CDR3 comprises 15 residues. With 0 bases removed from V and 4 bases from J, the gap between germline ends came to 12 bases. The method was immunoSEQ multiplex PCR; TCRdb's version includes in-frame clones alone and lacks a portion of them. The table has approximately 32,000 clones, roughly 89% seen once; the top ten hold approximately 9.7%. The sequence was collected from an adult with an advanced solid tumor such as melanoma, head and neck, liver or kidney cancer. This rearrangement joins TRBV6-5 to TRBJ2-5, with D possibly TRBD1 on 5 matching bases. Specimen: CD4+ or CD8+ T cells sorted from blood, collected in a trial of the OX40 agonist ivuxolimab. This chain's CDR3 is CASSYSDTGSETQYF. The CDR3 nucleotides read TGTGCCAGCAGTTACTCGGATACAGGTTCAGAGACCCAGTACTTC.